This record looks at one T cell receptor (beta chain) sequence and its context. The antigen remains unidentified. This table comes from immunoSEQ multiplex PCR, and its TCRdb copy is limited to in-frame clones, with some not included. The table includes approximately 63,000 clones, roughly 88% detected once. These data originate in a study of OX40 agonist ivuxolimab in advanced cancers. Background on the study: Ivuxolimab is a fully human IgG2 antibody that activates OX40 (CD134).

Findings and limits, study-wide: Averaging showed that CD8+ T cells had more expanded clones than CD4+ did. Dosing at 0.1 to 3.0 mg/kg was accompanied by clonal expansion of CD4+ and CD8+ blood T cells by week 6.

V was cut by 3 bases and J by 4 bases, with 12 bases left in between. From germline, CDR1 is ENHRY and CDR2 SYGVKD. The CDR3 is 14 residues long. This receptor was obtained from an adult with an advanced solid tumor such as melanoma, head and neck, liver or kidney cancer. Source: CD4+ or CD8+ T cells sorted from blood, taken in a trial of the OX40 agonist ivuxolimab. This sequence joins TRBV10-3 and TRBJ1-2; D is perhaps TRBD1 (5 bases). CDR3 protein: CAISDQGGSYGYTF. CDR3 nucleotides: TGTGCCATCAGTGATCAGGGTGGGAGCTATGGCTACACCTTC.